This TCR beta chain was captured in a study of blood T cell repertoires in COVID-19. This CDR3 spans 14 amino acids. V lost 0 bases and J 5 bases, leaving 10 bases between the germline ends. Germline values: CDR1 MGHDK, CDR2 SYGVNS. Clones were read by immunoSEQ multiplex PCR, and TCRdb kept only the in-frame ones, dropping some. This sample has tens of thousands of clones, with roughly nine tenths found just once. The sequenced material came from peripheral blood. The rearrangement links TRBV25-1 to TRBJ2-5, with D possibly matching TRBD2 (6 bases). The clonotype was recovered from a man aged 60 to 75 with acute or convalescent COVID-19. The CDR3 here is CASSEYSGQETQYF. DNA of the CDR3: TGTGCCAGCAGTGAATATAGCGGTCAGGAGACCCAGTACTTC.